Here is one TCR beta chain with its context. The antigen it binds to is not known. One end of the junction does not line up with germline, which may come from a read error. Blood RNA was extracted from unsorted whole blood using TRIzol reagent, and germline DNA was obtained with the DNeasy Blood & Tissue kit. At the time of sampling, the patients were treatment-naive and had chronic HBV infection. Before surgery, roughly 4 milliliters of peripheral blood were collected into K2EDTA tubes. This entry is derived from a study of tumor-infiltrating lymphocytes in primary liver carcinoma (dated by TCRdb to about 2017). Notes on the research overall: Between November 2015 and early 2016, roughly five patients in China with histopathologically diagnosed primary liver carcinoma had their tumors surgically resected. Of the five patients, three men and two women aged 30 to 69 years, four had hepatocellular carcinoma and one had combined HCC and intrahepatic cholangiocarcinoma. The five patients had tumors of stage T1-T3 N0M0, with maximum diameters ranging from 4.2 to 10 cm. Roughly 3.5 to 7.5 million productive TCRbeta reads were obtained per sample, and no significant difference in read depth was found between tissue types. For each liver tumor, the study sampled five regions along with adjacent normal tissue and blood, and applied TCRbeta repertoire sequencing, expression microarrays and whole-exome sequencing. A total of roughly 35 specimens from 5 patients, comprising some 25 tumor regions, 5 adjacent noncancerous liver tissues and 5 peripheral blood samples, were covered by TCRbeta repertoire sequencing. Technical replicate repertoires showed high reproducibility, with mean shared-clone rates roughly 0.87 and correlation coefficients above 0.95.

Study-level results and caveats: Because only the TCR beta chain was sequenced and unpaired alpha chains were not captured, true repertoire diversity is likely underestimated. Consistent with antigen-driven expansion, pairs of tumor regions showed higher repertoire overlap (mean about 36%) than either tumor-adjacent pairs (approximately 17%) or tumor-blood pairs (approximately 15%). The top 250 clones accounted for a significantly greater share of the repertoire in tumors than in blood (p = 0.039). Only five patients were included in the study, and the authors note that the findings should be validated in a larger study. Bulk unsorted samples precluded comparing CD4+ and CD8+ T cell repertoires.

TCRbeta-specific cDNA was reverse-transcribed from about 0.45 ug total RNA using a constant-region primer and ProtoScript II reverse transcriptase. Construction of the TCRbeta libraries relied on three nested rounds of multiplex PCR, following a slightly modified ARM-PCR procedure. The first two PCR rounds used multiplex TRBV1-TRBV30 forward primers with a Cbeta reverse primer, each for about 10 cycles. Sample barcodes and Illumina adapters were attached in a final 25-cycle PCR using Deep VentR polymerase. Before sequencing, amplicons between 200 and 500 bp were purified from gel using a QIAquick gel extraction kit. An Illumina HiSeq 2500 was used to sequence the TCRbeta amplicons, generating 250-bp paired-end reads. The paper's processing steps were these. Quality trimming of reads was performed with Trimmomatic v0.33, and paired reads were merged with FLASH v1.2.11 so that full CDR3 sequences could be recovered. MiGEC v1.2.1b assigned V, D and J germline segments to the rearranged TCRbeta sequences. Clonotype statistics and Shannon-Wiener diversity indices were computed with VDJtools v1.0.0. To cut down on sampling bias, every analysis after diversity analysis relied on just the 250 most abundant clonotypes from each sample. Clones were called with MiXCR by TCRdb after fastp trimmed the public reads at Q25, and only in-frame beta chains were retained. Rows are combined by CDR3 protein, so each entry shows the most common genes and DNA. The V and J calls follow TCRdb's processing rather than the paper's. This sample is represented by approximately 340,000 distinct CDR3 sequences; 65% of them were singletons. The ten largest make up about 6.5% of the sample.

Including the terminal cysteine and phenylalanine, the CDR3 comprises 16 residues. Just the 48-base CDR3 DNA is kept, in frame starting at base 1. The germline V gene encodes CDR1 SGHAT and CDR2 FQNNGV. This clonotype was obtained from a middle-aged man with primary liver carcinoma and hepatitis B virus infection. The rearranged chain carries TRBV11-2 and TRBJ2-1; matching of 6 bases hints at TRBD1 as the D gene. Sequencing was performed on peripheral blood. The DNA sequence is TGTGCTAGCAGCCCATTGACAGGAATCTCCTACAATGAGCAGTTCTTC. It encodes CASSPLTGISYNEQFF.